This T cell receptor (beta chain) comes out of a study of T cell responses to AZD1222 COVID-19 vaccine. Study as a whole: Timing groups of about 4 and about 12 weeks for second doses were pooled. Study findings and constraints: Recipients of two AZD1222 doses showed rising Spike-specific TCR breadth and depth. Donors were largely white British and mainly female; clonal diversity was possibly underestimated.

The table came from immunoSEQ multiplex PCR; TCRdb's copy has only in-frame clones and leaves some out. Here the sample spans 90,000 to 140,000 clones, 82% being singletons. The V end was cut by 4 bases, the J end by 7 bases, with 11 bases between. CDR3 length: 13 amino acids. Germline V gene sequence: CDR1 SGDLS, CDR2 YYNGEE. For this clone: The antigen is unknown.

The rearrangement joins TRBV9 to TRBJ1-4, with D perhaps matching TRBD1 (5 bases). The source of this sequence is an adult in good health. Sequenced here: peripheral blood, sampled on day 0 of AZD1222 vaccination. The CDR3 sequence is CASSTYQGEKLFF. CDR3 sequence (DNA): TGTGCCAGCAGCACCTATCAGGGTGAAAAACTGTTTTTT.